This T cell receptor beta chain was sequenced for a study of T cell responses to AZD1222 COVID-19 vaccine. Assay: immunoSEQ multiplex PCR; the TCRdb copy retains only in-frame clones and omits some. The data show 150,000 to 200,000 clones, approximately 90% seen once. The ends were cut back, 10 bases at V and 1 base at J, with 13 bases in the middle. CDR3 length: 13 amino acids. Germline CDR1 is SNHLY and CDR2 is FYNNEI. As to this clone: Antigen unknown.

Whole-study findings and limits: AZD1222 recipients seropositive at baseline numbered only six or seven. Targets within unmutated variant regions were reportedly found for nearly half of spike-specific TCRs. Females made up more of the donors, who were largely white British, and clonal diversity may have come out too low. Without day 14 samples, only post-peak T cell repertoires were studied.

The clonotype comes from an adult who received the AZD1222 COVID-19 vaccine. The chain uses TRBV2 and TRBJ1-1; D remains unclear. Material: peripheral blood, obtained 28 days after the second AZD1222 dose. The CDR3 loop reads CATRLGGNTEAFF. CDR3 bases: TGTGCCACCAGGCTGGGCGGGAACACTGAAGCTTTCTTT. Drawing the rest from reference TRBV2 and TRBJ1-1, the complete variable domain is EPEVTQTPSHQVTQMGQEVILRCVPISNHLYFYWYRQILGQKVEFLVSFYNNEISEKSEIFDDQFSVERPDGSNFTLKIRSTKLEDSAMYFCATRLGGNTEAFFGQGTRLTVV.